This record concerns one T cell receptor (beta chain) sequence. Its antigen remains unidentified. This specimen comes from a study of T cell responses to AZD1222 COVID-19 vaccine. CDR1 and CDR2 (germline): GTSNPN, SVGIG (reference sequence). This CDR3 is built from 15 residues. Trimming left V 1 base short and J 0 bases short, with 11 bases between. Assay used: immunoSEQ multiplex PCR; TCRdb lists only in-frame clones, some missing. The repertoire consists of fewer than 40,000 clones, with 88% occurring once and the leading ten covering approximately 26%. Study-level findings and limits: There were mostly white British donors and more females than males, and clonal diversity was possibly underestimated. Only a handful of AZD1222 recipients, six or seven in all, had baseline seropositivity. Regions 160-218 and 743-854 dominated among vaccine-associated CD4 TCRs spanning spike.

Sequencing used peripheral blood, obtained 28 days after the second dose of the MenACWY control vaccine. The rearrangement uses TRBV30 and TRBJ2-3; D uncertain. This receptor was identified in an adult who received the MenACWY meningococcal vaccine as a control. CDR3 loop: CAWSDYAASTDTQYF. CDR3 coding DNA: TGTGCCTGGAGTGATTATGCAGCTAGCACAGATACGCAGTATTTT.